Presented here are 7 T cell receptor beta chains from one specimen sequenced in a study of T cell repertoires in aging, cancer and after chemotherapy. A mixed TRB-A/B primer pool amplified rearranged TRB by multiplex touch-down PCR. TCRdb passed the multiplex PCR reads through MiXCR, listing each CDR3 protein once. Here the sample spans about 2,200 distinct CDR3 sequences, 50% to 75% being singletons. Amplification of TCR beta used genomic DNA extracted from peripheral blood. Material: blood. The receptors shown here come from a human donor with a blood cancer.

This sequence joins TRBV12-3 or TRBV12-4 and TRBJ2-7, with D possibly being TRBD1 (6 bases). The V end lost 3 bases, the J end lost 2 bases, and 11 bases lay between the germline ends. This CDR3 comprises 14 residues. Written as DNA, the CDR3 is TGTGCCAGCAGTTTTCAGGGGTCCACCTACGAGCAGTACTTC. Translation gives CASSFQGSTYEQYF.

This clonotype has only a few counts. The genes are TRBV6-1 and TRBJ2-1; 10 bases line up with TRBD1. This CDR3 comprises 14 residues. From germline, CDR1 is MNHNS and CDR2 SASEGT. V was clipped by 8 bases and J by 4 bases; unmatched bases: 5. CDR3 nucleotides: TGTGCCAGCGGAAGGGACAGGGGATACAATGAGCAGTTCTTC. Its protein product is CASGRDRGYNEQFF.

The rearrangement joins TRBV28 to TRBJ1-1; D is ambiguous. The CDR3 consists of 10 residues. Germline CDR1 is MDHEN and CDR2 is SYDVKM. The V end lost 5 bases, the J end lost 11 bases, and 9 bases lay between the germline ends. The CDR3 bases are TGTGCCAGCAGTCACTTAGAGGCTTTCTTT. Its protein is CASSHLEAFF.

V and J are TRBV6-2 or TRBV6-3 and TRBJ2-1; D not resolved. CDR1 is MNHEY and CDR2 is SVGEGT in the germline V gene. The V gene lost 8 bases and the J gene lost 5 bases, with 7 bases spanning the gap. The length of the CDR3 is 11 residues. CDR3 amino acids: CASGRNNEQFF. The CDR3 DNA sequence: TGTGCCAGCGGTCGGAACAATGAGCAGTTCTTC.

V gene TRBV15 combines with J gene TRBJ2-2; D remains unclear. Trimming took 8 bases from V and 1 from J, leaving 5 bases between them. The CDR3 loop spans 12 amino acids. Germline V lookup: CDR1 LNHNV, CDR2 YYDKDF (reference sequence). CDR3 region: CATAMNTGELFF. CDR3 coding DNA: TGTGCCACCGCGATGAACACCGGGGAGCTGTTTTTT.

The chain carries TRBV5-6 and TRBJ2-5, with D possibly being TRBD1 or TRBD2 (6 bases each). Trimming cost V 7 bases and J 4 bases, with 17 bases left between them. The CDR3 length is 14 residues. Germline lookup yields CDR1 SGHDT and CDR2 YYEEEE. The CDR3 reads CASAEGGAGETQYF. The CDR3 DNA follows: TGTGCCAGCGCCGAGGGGGGAGCGGGAGAGACCCAGTACTTC. The complete variable domain, with remaining parts taken from reference TRBV5-6 and TRBJ2-5, reads DAGVTQSPTHLIKTRGQQVTLRCSPKSGHDTVSWYQQALGQGPQFIFQYYEEEERQRGNFPDRFSGHQFPNYSSELNVNALLLGDSALYLCASAEGGAGETQYFGPGTRLLVL.

This clonotype was counted only a few times. The genes are TRBV29-1 and TRBJ2-2; 9 nucleotides agree with TRBD1. The CDR3 spans 18 residues. V was clipped by 6 bases and J by 5 bases; unmatched bases: 19. CDR1 and CDR2 (germline): SQVTM, ANQGSEA. Here the CDR3 DNA reads TGCAGCGTCACAGGGGGCGTCGAAAATTCCCTCGGTACCGGGGAGCTGTTTTTT. Protein: CSVTGGVENSLGTGELFF.